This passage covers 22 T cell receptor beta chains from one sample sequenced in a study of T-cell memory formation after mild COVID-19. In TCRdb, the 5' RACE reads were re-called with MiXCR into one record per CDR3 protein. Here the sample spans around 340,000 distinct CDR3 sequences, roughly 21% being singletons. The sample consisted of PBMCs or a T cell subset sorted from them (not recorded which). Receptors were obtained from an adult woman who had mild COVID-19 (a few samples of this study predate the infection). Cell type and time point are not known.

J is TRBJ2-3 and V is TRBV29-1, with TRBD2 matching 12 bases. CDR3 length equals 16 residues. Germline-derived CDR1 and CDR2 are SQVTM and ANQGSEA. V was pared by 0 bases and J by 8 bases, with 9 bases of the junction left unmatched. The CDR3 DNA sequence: TGCAGCGTTGAAGATGCGCCTAGCGGGGGGGCCCTTACGCAGTATTTT. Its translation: CSVEDAPSGGALTQYF.

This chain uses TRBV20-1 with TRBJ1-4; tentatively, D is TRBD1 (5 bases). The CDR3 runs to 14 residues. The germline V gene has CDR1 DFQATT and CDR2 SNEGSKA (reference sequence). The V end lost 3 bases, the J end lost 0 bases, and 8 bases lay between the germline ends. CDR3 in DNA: TGCAGTGCTAGTCCGACAGCAACTAATGAAAAACTGTTTTTT. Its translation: CSASPTATNEKLFF.

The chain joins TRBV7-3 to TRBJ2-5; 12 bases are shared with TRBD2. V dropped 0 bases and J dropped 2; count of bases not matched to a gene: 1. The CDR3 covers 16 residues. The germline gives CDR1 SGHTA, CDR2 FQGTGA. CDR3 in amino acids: CASSLTTSGGQETQYF. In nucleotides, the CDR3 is TGTGCCAGCAGCTTAACGACTAGCGGGGGACAAGAGACCCAGTACTTC.

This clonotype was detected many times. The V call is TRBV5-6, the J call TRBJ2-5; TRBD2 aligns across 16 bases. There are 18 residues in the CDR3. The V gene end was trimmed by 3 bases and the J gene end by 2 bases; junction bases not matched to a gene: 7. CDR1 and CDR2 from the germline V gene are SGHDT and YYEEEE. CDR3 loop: CASSWVRGLAGGQETQYF. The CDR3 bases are TGTGCCAGCAGCTGGGTTCGGGGACTAGCGGGGGGGCAAGAGACCCAGTACTTC. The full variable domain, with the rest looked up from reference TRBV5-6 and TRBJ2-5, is DAGVTQSPTHLIKTRGQQVTLRCSPKSGHDTVSWYQQALGQGPQFIFQYYEEEERQRGNFPDRFSGHQFPNYSSELNVNALLLGDSALYLCASSWVRGLAGGQETQYFGPGTRLLVL.

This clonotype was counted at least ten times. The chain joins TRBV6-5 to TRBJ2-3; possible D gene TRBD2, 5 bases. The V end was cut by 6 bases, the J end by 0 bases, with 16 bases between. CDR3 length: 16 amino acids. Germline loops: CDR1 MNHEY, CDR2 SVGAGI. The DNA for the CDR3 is TGTGCCAGCAGGCGTAGCGCCCTCACAAGCACAGATACGCAGTATTTT. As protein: CASRRSALTSTDTQYF.

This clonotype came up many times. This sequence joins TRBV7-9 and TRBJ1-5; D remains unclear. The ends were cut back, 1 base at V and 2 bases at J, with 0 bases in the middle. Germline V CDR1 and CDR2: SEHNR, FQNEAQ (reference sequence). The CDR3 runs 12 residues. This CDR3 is CASSLGNQPQHF. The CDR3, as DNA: TGTGCCAGCAGCTTAGGCAATCAGCCCCAGCATTTT.

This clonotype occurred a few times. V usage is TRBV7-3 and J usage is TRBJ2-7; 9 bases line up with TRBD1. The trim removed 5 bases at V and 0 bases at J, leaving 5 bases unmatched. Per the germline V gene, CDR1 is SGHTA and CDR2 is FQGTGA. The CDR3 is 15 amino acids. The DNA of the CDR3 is TGTGCCAGCAGCACGGGACAGGGCCCCTCCTACGAGCAGTACTTC. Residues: CASSTGQGPSYEQYF.

CDR3: CASSPGQAPRGADTQYF. The CDR3 DNA reads TGTGCCAGCAGCCCCGGACAGGCTCCCAGGGGGGCAGATACGCAGTATTTT. J is TRBJ2-3 and V is TRBV7-9, with a possible D match to TRBD1 (7 bases). The CDR3 consists of 17 residues. Looked up from germline, CDR1 is SEHNR and CDR2 is FQNEAQ (reference sequence). V lost 5 bases to trimming and J lost 4 bases, with 22 bases between them.

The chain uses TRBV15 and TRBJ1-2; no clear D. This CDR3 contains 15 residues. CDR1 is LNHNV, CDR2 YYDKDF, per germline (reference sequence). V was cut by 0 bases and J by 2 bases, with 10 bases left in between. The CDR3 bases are TGTGCCACCAGCAGAGATAGGAACAACAACTATGGCTACACCTTC. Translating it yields CATSRDRNNNYGYTF.

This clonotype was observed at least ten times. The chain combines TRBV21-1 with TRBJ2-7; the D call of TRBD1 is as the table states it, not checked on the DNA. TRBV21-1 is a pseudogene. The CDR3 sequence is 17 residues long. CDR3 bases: TGTGCCAGCAGCCGGAGCTGGACAGGGGGCATAATCCACGAGCAGTACTTC. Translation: CASSRSWTGGIIHEQYF.

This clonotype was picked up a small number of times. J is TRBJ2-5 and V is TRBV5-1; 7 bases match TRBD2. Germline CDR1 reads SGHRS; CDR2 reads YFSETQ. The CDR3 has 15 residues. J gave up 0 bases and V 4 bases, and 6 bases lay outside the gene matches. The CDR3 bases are TGCGCCAGCAGCCTTATGCGGGGGAACCAAGAGACCCAGTACTTC. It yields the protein CASSLMRGNQETQYF.

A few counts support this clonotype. The CDR3 protein is CASRSLGGPSSYNEQYF. The CDR3 bases are TGTGCCAGCAGGAGCCTCGGAGGCCCGAGCTCCTACAATGAGCAGTACTTC. V gene TRBV27 combines with J gene TRBJ2-1; weak D call: TRBD2 (5 bases). The J call may be wrong; the DNA end is better matched by TRBJ2-7. CDR3 length: 17 residues. Germline CDR1 reads MNHEY; CDR2 reads SMNVEV (reference sequence).

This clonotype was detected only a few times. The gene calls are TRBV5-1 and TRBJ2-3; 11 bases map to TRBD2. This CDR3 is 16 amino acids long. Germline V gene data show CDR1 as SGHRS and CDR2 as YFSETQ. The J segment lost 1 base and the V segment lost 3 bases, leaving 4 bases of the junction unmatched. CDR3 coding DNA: TGCGCCAGCAGCTATCCGACTAGCGGGGGCACAGATACGCAGTATTTT. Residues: CASSYPTSGGTDTQYF.

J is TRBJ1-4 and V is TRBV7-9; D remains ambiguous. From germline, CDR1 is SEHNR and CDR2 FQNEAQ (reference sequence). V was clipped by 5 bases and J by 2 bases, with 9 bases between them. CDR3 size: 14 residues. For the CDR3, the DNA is TGTGCCAGCAGCCTTGAGAGGACTAATGAAAAACTGTTTTTT. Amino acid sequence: CASSLERTNEKLFF.

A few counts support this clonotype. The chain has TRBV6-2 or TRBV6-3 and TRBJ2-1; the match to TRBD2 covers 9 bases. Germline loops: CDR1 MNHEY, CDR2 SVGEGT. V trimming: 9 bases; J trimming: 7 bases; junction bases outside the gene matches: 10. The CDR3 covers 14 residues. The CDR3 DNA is TGTGCCAGTATTGGGACTAGCCGATATAATGAGCAGTTCTTC. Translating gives CASIGTSRYNEQFF.

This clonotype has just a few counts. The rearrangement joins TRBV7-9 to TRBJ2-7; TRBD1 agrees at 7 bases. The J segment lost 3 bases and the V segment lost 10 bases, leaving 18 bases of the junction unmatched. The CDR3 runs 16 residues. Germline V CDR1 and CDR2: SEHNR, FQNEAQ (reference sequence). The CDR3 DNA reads TGTGCCACCGACGGGTTAACCACAGGGGTAAGCTACGAGCAGTACTTC. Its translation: CATDGLTTGVSYEQYF.

The CDR3 nucleotides read TGTGCCAGCAGCCCTAGGGGGACACTTTACAATGAGCAGTTCTTC. This translates into CASSPRGTLYNEQFF. This chain links TRBV9 with TRBJ2-1; D might be TRBD1 (6 bases). The V gene lost 4 bases and the J gene lost 4 bases, with 15 bases spanning the gap. Germline V gives CDR1 SGDLS, CDR2 YYNGEE. This CDR3 spans 15 amino acids.

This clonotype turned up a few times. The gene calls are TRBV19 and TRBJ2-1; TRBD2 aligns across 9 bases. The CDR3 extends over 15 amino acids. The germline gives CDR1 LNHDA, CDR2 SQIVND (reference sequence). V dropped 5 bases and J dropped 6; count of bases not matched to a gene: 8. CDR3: CASSATSGWGNEQFF. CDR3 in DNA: TGTGCCAGTAGTGCAACTAGCGGGTGGGGCAATGAGCAGTTCTTC. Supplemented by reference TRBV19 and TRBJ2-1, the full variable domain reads DGGITQSPKYLFRKEGQNVTLSCEQNLNHDAMYWYRQDPGQGLRLIYYSQIVNDFQKGDIAEGYSVSREKKESFPLTVTSAQKNPTAFYLCASSATSGWGNEQFFGPGTRLTVL.

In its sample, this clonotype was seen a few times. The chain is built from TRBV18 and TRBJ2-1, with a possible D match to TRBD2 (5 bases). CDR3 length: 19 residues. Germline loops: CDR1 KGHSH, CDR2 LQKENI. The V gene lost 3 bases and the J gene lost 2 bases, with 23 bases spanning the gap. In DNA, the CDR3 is TGTGCCAGCTCACCCTTATCGGTCCGGCAAGCGGTACCCTACAATGAGCAGTTCTTC. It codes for CASSPLSVRQAVPYNEQFF.

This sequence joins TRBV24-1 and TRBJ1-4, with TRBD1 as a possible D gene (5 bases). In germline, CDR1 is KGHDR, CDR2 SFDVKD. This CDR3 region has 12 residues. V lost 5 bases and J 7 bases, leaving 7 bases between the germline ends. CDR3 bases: TGTGCCACCAGTGTAAGGGGTGAAAAACTGTTTTTT. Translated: CATSVRGEKLFF.

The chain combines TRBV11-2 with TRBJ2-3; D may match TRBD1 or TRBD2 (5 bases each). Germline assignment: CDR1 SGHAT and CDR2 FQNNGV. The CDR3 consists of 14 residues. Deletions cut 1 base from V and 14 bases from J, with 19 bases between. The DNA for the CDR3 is TGTGCCAGCAGCTTAGCCTGGGACCCAAACTCGGGGTATTTT. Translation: CASSLAWDPNSGYF.

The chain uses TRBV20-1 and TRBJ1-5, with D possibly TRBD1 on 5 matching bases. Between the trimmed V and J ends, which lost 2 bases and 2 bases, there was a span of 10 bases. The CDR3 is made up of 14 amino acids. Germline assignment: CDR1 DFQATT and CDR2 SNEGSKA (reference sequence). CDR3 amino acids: CSARSGGGNQPQHF. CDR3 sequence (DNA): TGCAGTGCTAGATCCGGAGGGGGCAATCAGCCCCAGCATTTT.